This T cell receptor (beta chain) was recorded in a study of OX40 agonist ivuxolimab in advanced cancers. Study-wide context: The mean age was approximately 60 years, ranging from about 20 to 79, with around four fifths of participants male.

The data were produced by immunoSEQ multiplex PCR, yet TCRdb's version contains in-frame clones alone and is incomplete. The repertoire includes around 60,000 clones, over 90% of them detected once, and more than 20% sits in the top ten. CDR1 SNHLY and CDR2 FYNNEI come from the germline V gene. The CDR3 runs to 12 residues. With 7 bases removed from V and 5 bases from J, the gap between germline ends came to 9 bases. The rearrangement links TRBV2 to TRBJ2-1, with no clear D. The material was CD4+ or CD8+ T cells sorted from blood, obtained in a trial of the OX40 agonist ivuxolimab. This sequence originates from an adult with an advanced solid tumor such as melanoma, head and neck, liver or kidney cancer. The CDR3 bases are TGTGCCAGCACTTGGGTAGACAATGAGCAGTTCTTC. It is translated as CASTWVDNEQFF.